The entry that follows covers one T cell receptor beta chain sequence. Its specificity is unknown. Trimming took off 10 bases at V and 4 bases at J, with 19 bases between the two ends. Germline V gene data show CDR1 as MDHEN and CDR2 as SYDVKM. This CDR3 has 14 residues. The sample originates from a study of T-cell memory formation after mild COVID-19. General study results and limits: Detection of some responders pre-infection suggested pre-existing cross-reactive memory T cells participated. Those CD4+ clones that contracted were mainly in CM and EM (CD8+ ones in EMRA).

5'RACE, which relied on constant-segment primers, yielded TCR alpha and TCR beta cDNA libraries carrying sample barcodes and UMIs. TCRdb used MiXCR to reprocess the 5' RACE reads, holding one entry per CDR3 protein. The sample lists roughly 370,000 distinct CDR3 sequences; about 16% were seen once. The chain joins TRBV28 to TRBJ1-1; D gene unclear. The sequenced material came from PBMCs or a T cell subset sorted from them (not recorded which). The sequence was collected from a man aged 18 to 29 who had mild COVID-19 (a few samples of this study predate the infection). Cell type and time point are not known. CDR3 region: CATYLSVRGTEAFF. In nucleotides, the CDR3 is TGTGCCACCTACCTTAGTGTGCGGGGCACTGAAGCTTTCTTT.